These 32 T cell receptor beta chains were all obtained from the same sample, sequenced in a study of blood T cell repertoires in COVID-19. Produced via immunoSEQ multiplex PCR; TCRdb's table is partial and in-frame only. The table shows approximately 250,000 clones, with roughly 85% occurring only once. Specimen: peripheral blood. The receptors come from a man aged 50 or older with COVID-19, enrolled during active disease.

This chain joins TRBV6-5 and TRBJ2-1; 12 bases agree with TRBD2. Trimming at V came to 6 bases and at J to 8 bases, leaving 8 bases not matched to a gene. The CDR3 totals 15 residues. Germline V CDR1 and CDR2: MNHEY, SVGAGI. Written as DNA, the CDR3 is TGTGCCAGCAGAACTAGCGGGGGGTTGTACGATGAGCAGTTCTTC. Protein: CASRTSGGLYDEQFF.

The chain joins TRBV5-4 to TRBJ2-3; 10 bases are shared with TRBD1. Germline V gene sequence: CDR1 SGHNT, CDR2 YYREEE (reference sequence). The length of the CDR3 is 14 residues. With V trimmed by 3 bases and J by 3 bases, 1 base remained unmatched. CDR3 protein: CASSWTGGTDTQYF. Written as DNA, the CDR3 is TGTGCCAGCAGCTGGACAGGGGGAACAGATACGCAGTATTTT.

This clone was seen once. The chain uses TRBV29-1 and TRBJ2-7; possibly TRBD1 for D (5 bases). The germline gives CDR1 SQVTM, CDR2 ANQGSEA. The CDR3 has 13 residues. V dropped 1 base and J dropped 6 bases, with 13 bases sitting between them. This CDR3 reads CSVEVNQGGEQYF. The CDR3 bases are TGCAGCGTTGAAGTGAATCAGGGTGGCGAGCAGTACTTC.

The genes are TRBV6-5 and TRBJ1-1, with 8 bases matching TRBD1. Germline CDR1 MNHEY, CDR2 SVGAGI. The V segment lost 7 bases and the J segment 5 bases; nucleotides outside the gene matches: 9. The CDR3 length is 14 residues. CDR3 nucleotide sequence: TGTGCCAGCACCCAGACAGGGGCCATTACTGAAGCTTTCTTT. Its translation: CASTQTGAITEAFF.

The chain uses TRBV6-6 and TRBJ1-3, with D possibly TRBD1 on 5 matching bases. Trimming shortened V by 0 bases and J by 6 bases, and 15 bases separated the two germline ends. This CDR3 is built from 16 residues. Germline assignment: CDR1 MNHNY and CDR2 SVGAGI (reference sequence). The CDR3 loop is CASSYSSGPHANTIYF. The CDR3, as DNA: TGTGCCAGCAGTTACTCCTCAGGGCCTCACGCAAACACCATATATTTT.

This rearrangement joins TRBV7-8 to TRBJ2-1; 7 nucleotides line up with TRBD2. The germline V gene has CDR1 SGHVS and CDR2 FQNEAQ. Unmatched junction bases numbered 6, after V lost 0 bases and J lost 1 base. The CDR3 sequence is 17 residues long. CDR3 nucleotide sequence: TGTGCCAGCAGCTTAGCAGCTAGCGGAACTTCCTACAATGAGCAGTTCTTC. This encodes CASSLAASGTSYNEQFF.

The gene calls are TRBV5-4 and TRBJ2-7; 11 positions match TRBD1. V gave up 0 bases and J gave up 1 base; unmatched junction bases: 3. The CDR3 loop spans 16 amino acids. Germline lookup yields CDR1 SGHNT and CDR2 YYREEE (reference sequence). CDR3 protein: CASSLEGTGGSYEQYF. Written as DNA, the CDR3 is TGTGCCAGCAGCTTGGAAGGGACAGGGGGTTCCTACGAGCAGTACTTC. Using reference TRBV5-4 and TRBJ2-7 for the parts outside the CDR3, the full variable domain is ETGVTQSPTHLIKTRGQQVTLRCSSQSGHNTVSWYQQALGQGPQFIFQYYREEENGRGNFPPRFSGLQFPNYSSELNVNALELDDSALYLCASSLEGTGGSYEQYFGPGTRLTVT.

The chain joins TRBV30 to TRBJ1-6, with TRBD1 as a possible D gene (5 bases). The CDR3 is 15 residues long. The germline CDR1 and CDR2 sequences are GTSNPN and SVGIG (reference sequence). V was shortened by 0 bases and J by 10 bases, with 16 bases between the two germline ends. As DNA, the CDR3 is TGTGCCTGGAGTGTATCGTCAGCAGGGCGCTCACCCCTCCACTTT. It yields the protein CAWSVSSAGRSPLHF. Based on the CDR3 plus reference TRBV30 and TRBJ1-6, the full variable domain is SQTIHQWPATLVQPVGSPLSLECTVEGTSNPNLYWYRQAAGRGLQLLFYSVGIGQISSEVPQNLSASRPQDRQFILSSKKLLLSDSGFYLCAWSVSSAGRSPLHFGNGTRLTVT.

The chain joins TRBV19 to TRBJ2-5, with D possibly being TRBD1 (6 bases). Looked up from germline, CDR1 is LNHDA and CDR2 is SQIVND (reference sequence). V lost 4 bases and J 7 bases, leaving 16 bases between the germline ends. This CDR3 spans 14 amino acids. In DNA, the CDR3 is TGTGCCAGTAGTAGCCCAGGGGAGTGGGGGACCCAGTACTTC. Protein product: CASSSPGEWGTQYF. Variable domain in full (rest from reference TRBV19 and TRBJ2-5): DGGITQSPKYLFRKEGQNVTLSCEQNLNHDAMYWYRQDPGQGLRLIYYSQIVNDFQKGDIAEGYSVSREKKESFPLTVTSAQKNPTAFYLCASSSPGEWGTQYFGPGTRLLVL.

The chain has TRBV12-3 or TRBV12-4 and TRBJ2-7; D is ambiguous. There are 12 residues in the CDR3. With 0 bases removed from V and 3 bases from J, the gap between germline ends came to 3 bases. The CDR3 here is CASSLALYEQYF. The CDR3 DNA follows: TGTGCCAGCAGTTTAGCCCTCTACGAGCAGTACTTC.

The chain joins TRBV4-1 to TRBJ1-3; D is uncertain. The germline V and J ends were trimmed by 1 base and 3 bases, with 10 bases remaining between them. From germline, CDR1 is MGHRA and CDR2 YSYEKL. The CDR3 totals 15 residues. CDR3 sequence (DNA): TGCGCCAGCAGCCAAGTCGGGAGTGGTGGAAACACCATATATTTT. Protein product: CASSQVGSGGNTIYF.

The CDR3 loop is CASSQEFFWTGGDGYTF. CDR3 sequence (DNA): TGTGCCAGCAGCCAAGAGTTCTTTTGGACAGGGGGGGATGGCTACACCTTC. The chain carries TRBV3-1 (or the pseudogene TRBV3-2) and TRBJ1-2; 10 nucleotides line up with TRBD1. V trimming: 0 bases; J trimming: 6 bases; junction bases outside the gene matches: 10. Germline CDR1 and CDR2: LGHDT and YNNKEL (reference sequence). CDR3 length: 17 amino acids.

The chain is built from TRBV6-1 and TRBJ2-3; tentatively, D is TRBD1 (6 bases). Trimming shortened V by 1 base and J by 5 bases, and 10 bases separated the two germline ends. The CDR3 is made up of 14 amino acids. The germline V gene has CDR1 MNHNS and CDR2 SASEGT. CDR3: CASSEGGGEDTQYF. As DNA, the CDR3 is TGTGCCAGCAGTGAAGGAGGGGGTGAAGATACGCAGTATTTT.

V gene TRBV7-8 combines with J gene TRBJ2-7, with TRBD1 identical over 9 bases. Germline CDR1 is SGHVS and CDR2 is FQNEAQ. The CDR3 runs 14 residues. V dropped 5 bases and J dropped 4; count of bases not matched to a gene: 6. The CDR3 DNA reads TGTGCCAGCAGCCGGTGGACAGGGGAATACGAGCAGTACTTC. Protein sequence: CASSRWTGEYEQYF.

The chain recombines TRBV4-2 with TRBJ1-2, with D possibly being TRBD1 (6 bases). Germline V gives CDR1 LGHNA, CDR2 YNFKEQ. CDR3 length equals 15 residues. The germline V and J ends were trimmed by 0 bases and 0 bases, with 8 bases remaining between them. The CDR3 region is CASSQDPGANYGYTF. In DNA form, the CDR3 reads TGTGCCAGCAGCCAAGATCCAGGGGCTAACTATGGCTACACCTTC.

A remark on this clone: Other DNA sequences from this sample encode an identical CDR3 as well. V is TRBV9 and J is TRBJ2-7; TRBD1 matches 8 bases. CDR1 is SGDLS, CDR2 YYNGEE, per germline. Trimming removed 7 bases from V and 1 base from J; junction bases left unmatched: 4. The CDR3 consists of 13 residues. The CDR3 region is CASGQGNSYEQYF. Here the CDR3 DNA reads TGTGCCAGCGGACAGGGTAATTCCTACGAGCAGTACTTC.

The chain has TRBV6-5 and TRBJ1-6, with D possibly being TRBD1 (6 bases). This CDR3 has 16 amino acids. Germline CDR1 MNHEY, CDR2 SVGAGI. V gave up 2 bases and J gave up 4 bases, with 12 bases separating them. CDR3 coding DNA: TGTGCCAGCAGTTACGAGGGGACAAATTATAATTCACCCCTCCACTTT. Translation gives CASSYEGTNYNSPLHF.

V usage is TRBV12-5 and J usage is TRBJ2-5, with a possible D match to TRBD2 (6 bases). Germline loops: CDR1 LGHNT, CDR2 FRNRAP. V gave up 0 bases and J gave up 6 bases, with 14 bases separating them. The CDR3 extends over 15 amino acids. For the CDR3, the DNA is TGTGCTAGTGGTTTGGTAGAGGAGGGTCCGAAGACCCAGTACTTC. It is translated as CASGLVEEGPKTQYF.

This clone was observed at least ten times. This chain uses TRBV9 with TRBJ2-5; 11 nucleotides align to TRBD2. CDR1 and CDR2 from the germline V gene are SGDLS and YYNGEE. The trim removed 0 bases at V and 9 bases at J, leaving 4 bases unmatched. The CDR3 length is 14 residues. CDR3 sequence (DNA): TGTGCCAGCAGCGTAGAAGAACTAGCGGGGGCCCAGTACTTC. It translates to CASSVEELAGAQYF.

The DNA for the CDR3 is TGTGCCAGCAGTTCGGGACAGGGGGCGCGGGAGCAGTACTTC. Protein product: CASSSGQGAREQYF. The J gene is TRBJ2-7, the V gene TRBV6-5; 12 positions agree with TRBD1. V was clipped by 4 bases and J by 7 bases; unmatched bases: 5. Looked up from germline, CDR1 is MNHEY and CDR2 is SVGAGI. This CDR3 spans 14 amino acids.

DNA of the CDR3: TGTGCCAGCAGCGTAACAGGAAGCTCCTACAATGAGCAGTTCTTC. Residues: CASSVTGSSYNEQFF. V usage is TRBV9 and J usage is TRBJ2-1; a possible D gene is TRBD1 (5 bases). Germline V CDR1 and CDR2: SGDLS, YYNGEE. Trimming cost V 1 base and J 0 bases, with 8 bases left between them. The CDR3 is 15 amino acids.

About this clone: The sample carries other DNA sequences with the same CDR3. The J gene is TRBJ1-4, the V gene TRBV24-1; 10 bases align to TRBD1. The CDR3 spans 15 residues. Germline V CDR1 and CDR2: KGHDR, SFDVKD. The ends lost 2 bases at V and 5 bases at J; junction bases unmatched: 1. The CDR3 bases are TGTGCCACCAGTGATTCGGGACAGGGGAATGAAAAACTGTTTTTT. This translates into CATSDSGQGNEKLFF.

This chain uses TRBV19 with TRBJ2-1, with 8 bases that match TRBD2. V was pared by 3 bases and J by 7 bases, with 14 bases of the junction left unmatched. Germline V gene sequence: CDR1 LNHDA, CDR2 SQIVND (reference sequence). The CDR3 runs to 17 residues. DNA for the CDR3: TGTGCCAGTAGTATCCCGCCCCGAACTAGCGGACGAAATGAGCAGTTCTTC. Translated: CASSIPPRTSGRNEQFF.

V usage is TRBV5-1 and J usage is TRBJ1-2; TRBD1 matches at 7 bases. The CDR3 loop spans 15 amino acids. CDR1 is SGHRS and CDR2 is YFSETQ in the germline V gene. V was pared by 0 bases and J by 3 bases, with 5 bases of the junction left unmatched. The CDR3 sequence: CASSLDLQGDYGYTF. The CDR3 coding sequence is TGCGCCAGCAGCTTGGACCTCCAGGGGGACTATGGCTACACCTTC.

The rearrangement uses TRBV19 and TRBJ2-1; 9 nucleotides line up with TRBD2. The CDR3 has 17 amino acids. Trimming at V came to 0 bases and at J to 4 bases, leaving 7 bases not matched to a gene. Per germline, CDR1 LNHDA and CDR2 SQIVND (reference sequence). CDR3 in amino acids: CASSIDWRGGVYNEQFF. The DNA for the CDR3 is TGTGCCAGTAGTATAGATTGGCGCGGGGGGGTATACAATGAGCAGTTCTTC.

The CDR3 sequence: CASTNGGTIYGYTF. For the CDR3, the DNA is TGTGCCAGCACCAACGGGGGGACAATTTATGGCTACACCTTC. V gene TRBV6-5 combines with J gene TRBJ1-2; D is possibly TRBD1 (6 bases). CDR3 length: 14 residues. Trimming stripped 7 bases from V and 5 bases from J, with 17 bases between. Germline loops: CDR1 MNHEY, CDR2 SVGAGI.

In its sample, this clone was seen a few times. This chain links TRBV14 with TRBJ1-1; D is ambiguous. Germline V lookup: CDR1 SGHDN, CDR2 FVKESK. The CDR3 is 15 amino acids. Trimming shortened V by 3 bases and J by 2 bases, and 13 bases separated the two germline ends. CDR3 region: CASSQSILPNTEAFF. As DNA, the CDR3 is TGTGCCAGCAGCCAGAGCATACTTCCTAACACTGAAGCTTTCTTT.

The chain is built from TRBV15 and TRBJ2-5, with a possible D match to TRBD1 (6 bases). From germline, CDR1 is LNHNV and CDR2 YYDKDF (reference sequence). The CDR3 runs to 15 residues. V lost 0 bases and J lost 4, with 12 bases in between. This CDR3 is CATSRDNVRGETQYF. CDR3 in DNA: TGTGCCACCAGCAGAGATAACGTCAGGGGAGAGACCCAGTACTTC.

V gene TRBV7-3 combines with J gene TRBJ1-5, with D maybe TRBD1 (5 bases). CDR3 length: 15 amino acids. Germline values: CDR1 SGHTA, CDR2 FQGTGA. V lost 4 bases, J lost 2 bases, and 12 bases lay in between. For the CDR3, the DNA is TGTGCCAGCAGCTGCCCCAGGGTATGCAATCAGCCCCAGCATTTT. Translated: CASSCPRVCNQPQHF.

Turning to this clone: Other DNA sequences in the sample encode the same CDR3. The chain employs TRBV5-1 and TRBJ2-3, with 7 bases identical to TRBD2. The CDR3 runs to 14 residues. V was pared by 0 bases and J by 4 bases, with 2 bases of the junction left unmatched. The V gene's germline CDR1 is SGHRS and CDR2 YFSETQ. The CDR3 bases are TGCGCCAGCAGCTTGGGAACTAGCGCAGATACGCAGTATTTT. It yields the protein CASSLGTSADTQYF.

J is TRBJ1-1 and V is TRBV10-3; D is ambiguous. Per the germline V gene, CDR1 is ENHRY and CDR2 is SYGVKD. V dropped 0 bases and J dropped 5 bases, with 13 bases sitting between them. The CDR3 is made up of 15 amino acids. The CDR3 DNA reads TGTGCCATCAGTGAGTCTGGCTACCCGGGGACTGAAGCTTTCTTT. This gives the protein CAISESGYPGTEAFF.

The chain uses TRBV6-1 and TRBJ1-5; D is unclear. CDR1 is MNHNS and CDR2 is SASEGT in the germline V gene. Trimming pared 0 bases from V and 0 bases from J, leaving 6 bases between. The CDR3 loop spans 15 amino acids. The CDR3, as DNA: TGTGCCAGCAGTGAAGCGCTAATTAGCAATCAGCCCCAGCATTTT. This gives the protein CASSEALISNQPQHF.